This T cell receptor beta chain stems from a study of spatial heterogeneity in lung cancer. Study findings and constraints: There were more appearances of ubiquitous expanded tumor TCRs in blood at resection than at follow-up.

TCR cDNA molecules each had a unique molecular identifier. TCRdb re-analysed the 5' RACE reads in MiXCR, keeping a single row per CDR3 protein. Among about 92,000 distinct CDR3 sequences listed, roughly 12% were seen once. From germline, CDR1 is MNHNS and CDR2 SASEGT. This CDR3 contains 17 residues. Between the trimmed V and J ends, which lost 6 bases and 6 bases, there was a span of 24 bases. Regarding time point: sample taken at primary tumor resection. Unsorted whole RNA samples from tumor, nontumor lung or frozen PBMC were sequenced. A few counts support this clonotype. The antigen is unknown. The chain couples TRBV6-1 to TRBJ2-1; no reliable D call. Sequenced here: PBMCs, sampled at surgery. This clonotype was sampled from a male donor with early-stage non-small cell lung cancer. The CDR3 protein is CASRIDRASRNGNEQFF. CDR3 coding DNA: TGTGCCAGCAGGATAGATAGAGCGTCTCGGAATGGCAATGAGCAGTTCTTC.